The clone carrying this TCR beta chain has a handful of counts. Its antigen is as yet unknown. The data were taken from a study of ipilimumab plus nivolumab after autologous stem cell transplantation. The study, taken as a whole, reports: Authors suggest TCR repertoire, Treg phenotype and gut microbiota support further study.

Ipilimumab, 1 mg/kg, started 14 to 28 days after autologous transplant. Some clones are missing from TCRdb's copy, which holds only in-frame ones; the method was immunoSEQ multiplex PCR. The data hold 20,000 to 25,000 clones, with around four fifths observed a single time. This material consisted of PBMCs, taken in a trial of ipilimumab plus nivolumab as post-transplant consolidation. This clonotype was sampled from a male donor with diffuse large B-cell lymphoma.

The chain's CDR3 is CASSQDGAESTEAFF. The CDR3 coding sequence is TGCGCCAGCAGCCAAGATGGCGCCGAATCTACTGAAGCTTTCTTT. The rearrangement joins TRBV4-3 to TRBJ1-1; no firm D call. The CDR3 totals 15 residues. Germline values: CDR1 LGHNA, CDR2 YSLEER. Trimming left V 0 bases short and J 5 bases short, with 13 bases between.